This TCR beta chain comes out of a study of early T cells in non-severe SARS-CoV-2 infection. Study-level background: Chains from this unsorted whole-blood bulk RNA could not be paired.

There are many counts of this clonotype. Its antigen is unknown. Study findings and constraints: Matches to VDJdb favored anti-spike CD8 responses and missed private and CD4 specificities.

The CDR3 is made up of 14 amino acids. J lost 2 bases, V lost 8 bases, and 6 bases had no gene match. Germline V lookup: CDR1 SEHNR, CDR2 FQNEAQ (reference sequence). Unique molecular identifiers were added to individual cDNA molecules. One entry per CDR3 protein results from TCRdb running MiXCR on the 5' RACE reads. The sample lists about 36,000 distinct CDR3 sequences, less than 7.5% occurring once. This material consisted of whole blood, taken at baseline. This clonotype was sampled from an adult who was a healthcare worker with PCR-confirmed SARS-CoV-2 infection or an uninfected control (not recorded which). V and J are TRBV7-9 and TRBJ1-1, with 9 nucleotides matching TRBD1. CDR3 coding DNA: TGTGCCAGCGGGTTGGGACAGGGCAACACTGAAGCTTTCTTT. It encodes CASGLGQGNTEAFF.